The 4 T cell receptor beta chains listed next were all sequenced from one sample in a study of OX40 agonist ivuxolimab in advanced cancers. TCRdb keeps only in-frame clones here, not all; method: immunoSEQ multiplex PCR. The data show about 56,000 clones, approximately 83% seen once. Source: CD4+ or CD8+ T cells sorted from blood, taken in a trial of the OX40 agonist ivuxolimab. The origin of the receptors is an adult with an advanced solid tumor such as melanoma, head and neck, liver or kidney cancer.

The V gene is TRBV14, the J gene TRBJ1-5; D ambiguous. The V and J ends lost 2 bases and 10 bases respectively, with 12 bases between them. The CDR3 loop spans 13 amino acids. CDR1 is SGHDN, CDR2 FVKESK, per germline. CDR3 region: CASSQSRSGPQHF. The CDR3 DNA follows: TGTGCCAGCAGCCAATCCCGGAGCGGACCCCAGCATTTT.

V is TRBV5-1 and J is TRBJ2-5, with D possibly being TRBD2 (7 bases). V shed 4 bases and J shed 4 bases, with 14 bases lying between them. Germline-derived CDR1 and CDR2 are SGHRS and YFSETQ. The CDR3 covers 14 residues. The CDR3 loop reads CASSPDGGRETQYF. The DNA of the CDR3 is TGCGCCAGCAGCCCGGACGGGGGGCGAGAGACCCAGTACTTC.

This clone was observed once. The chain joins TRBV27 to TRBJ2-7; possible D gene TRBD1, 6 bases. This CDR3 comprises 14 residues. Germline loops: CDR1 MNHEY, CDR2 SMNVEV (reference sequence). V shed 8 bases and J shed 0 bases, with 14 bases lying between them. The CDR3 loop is CASADRLGSYEQYF. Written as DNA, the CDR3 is TGTGCCAGCGCCGACAGGCTCGGCTCCTACGAGCAGTACTTC.

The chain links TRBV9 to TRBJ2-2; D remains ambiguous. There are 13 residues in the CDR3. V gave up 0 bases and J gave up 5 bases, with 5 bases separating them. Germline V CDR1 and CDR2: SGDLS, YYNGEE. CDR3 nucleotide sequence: TGTGCCAGCAGCGTAGTTGCAACCGGGGAGCTGTTTTTT. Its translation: CASSVVATGELFF. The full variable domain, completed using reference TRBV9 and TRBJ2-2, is DSGVTQTPKHLITATGQRVTLRCSPRSGDLSVYWYQQSLDQGLQFLIQYYNGEERAKGNILERFSAQQFPDLHSELNLSSLELGDSALYFCASSVVATGELFFGEGSRLTVL.